This T cell receptor beta chain was documented in a study of read filtering for tumor transcriptome and immune sequencing. Study context: Whole-transcriptome libraries were prepared after DNase treatment.

Study results and limitations: RNA-seq captured clonotypes less deeply and reliably than IR-seq.

From approximately 430 ng of RNA, a library with molecular barcoded alpha/delta and beta/gamma adaptors was made. TCRdb re-analysed the reads in MiXCR, keeping a single row per CDR3 protein. The sample contains under 50,000 distinct CDR3 sequences, approximately 13% of which appear only once. This clonotype was recorded many times. The target antigen is unknown. The V gene lost 1 base and the J gene lost 4 bases, with 16 bases spanning the gap. The CDR3 runs to 16 residues. The germline CDR1 and CDR2 sequences are LNHDA and SQIVND (reference sequence). The rearrangement links TRBV19 to TRBJ2-5; no reliable D call. This receptor was obtained from a donor aged 40 or older with multiple myeloma. The specimen sequenced was a population of CD138-negative cells sorted from bone marrow. CDR3 region: CASSIAWIKGGETQYF. The CDR3 DNA sequence: TGTGCCAGTAGTATAGCCTGGATCAAGGGTGGAGAGACCCAGTACTTC.